The rows below give T cell receptor beta chains drawn from one sample of a study of T-cell memory formation after mild COVID-19. A single record per CDR3 protein comes from TCRdb applying MiXCR to the 5' RACE reads. The sample comprises about 400,000 distinct CDR3 sequences, about 22% of which are singletons, and over 10% rests with the top ten. Sequenced sample: PBMCs or a T cell subset sorted from them (not recorded which). The source of these receptors is an adult woman who had mild COVID-19 (a few samples of this study predate the infection). Cell type and time point are not known. Each CDR3 is given with its conserved first and last residue. Fields, in order: V gene, D gene, clone size, J gene, CDR3 DNA, CDR3 protein. The D gene is left open where the match is weak. Rows may omit the clone size; those that give it use once, few, many or a size class.

v_call: TRBV5-1; d_call: -; clone_size: few; j_call: TRBJ2-1; cdr3_nt: TGCGCCAGCAGAGTAAGGAATGAGCAGTTCTTC; cdr3_aa: CASRVRNEQFF
v_call: TRBV12-3/TRBV12-4; d_call: TRBD2; clone_size: few; j_call: TRBJ2-1; cdr3_nt: TGTGCCAGCAGTCCAGGGACTAGCGGGAGGTTTAAGTACAATGAGCAGTTCTTC; cdr3_aa: CASSPGTSGRFKYNEQFF
v_call: TRBV5-8; d_call: -; clone_size: few; j_call: TRBJ2-1; cdr3_nt: TGTGCCAGCAGCTTGGGTCAACCGAGCTCCTACAATGAGCAGTTCTTC; cdr3_aa: CASSLGQPSSYNEQFF
v_call: TRBV12-3/TRBV12-4; d_call: -; clone_size: -; j_call: TRBJ2-7; cdr3_nt: TGTGCCAGCAGTTACCGGACCCGCCACGAGCAGTACTTC; cdr3_aa: CASSYRTRHEQYF
v_call: TRBV12-3/TRBV12-4; d_call: TRBD2; clone_size: many; j_call: TRBJ2-7; cdr3_nt: TGTGCCAGCAGTACGTTAGCGGGAGTAGGGGACGAGCAGTACTTC; cdr3_aa: CASSTLAGVGDEQYF
v_call: TRBV9; d_call: -; clone_size: -; j_call: TRBJ2-5; cdr3_nt: TGTGCCAGCAGCGTAGGGGGGGACGAAGGAGAGACCAAGTACTTC; cdr3_aa: CASSVGGDEGETKYF
v_call: TRBV5-1; d_call: TRBD1; clone_size: -; j_call: TRBJ1-2; cdr3_nt: TGCGCCAGCAGCTTGGGCACGATGACAGGGGCCTATGGCTACACCTTC; cdr3_aa: CASSLGTMTGAYGYTF
v_call: TRBV4-3; d_call: -; clone_size: -; j_call: TRBJ2-5; cdr3_nt: TGCGCCAGCAGCCAGGACAGGGAGGGGGGGACCCAGTACTTC; cdr3_aa: CASSQDREGGTQYF
v_call: TRBV5-1; d_call: TRBD1; clone_size: -; j_call: TRBJ1-2; cdr3_nt: TGCGCCAGCATCAAGGACAGGGGGCTGTATGGCTACACCTTC; cdr3_aa: CASIKDRGLYGYTF
v_call: TRBV7-9; d_call: -; clone_size: -; j_call: TRBJ2-3; cdr3_nt: TGTGCCAGCAGCTTAGCGGGGGCTCGGGCAGATACGCAGTATTTT; cdr3_aa: CASSLAGARADTQYF
v_call: TRBV27; d_call: -; clone_size: few; j_call: TRBJ1-5; cdr3_nt: TGTGCCAGCAGTCGAGGGGGTCGAGGAGGTCAGCCCCAGCATTTT; cdr3_aa: CASSRGGRGGQPQHF
v_call: TRBV5-1; d_call: -; clone_size: few; j_call: TRBJ2-2; cdr3_nt: TGCGCCAGCAGATACGACAGCACCGGGGAGCTGTTTTTT; cdr3_aa: CASRYDSTGELFF
v_call: TRBV5-8; d_call: TRBD2; clone_size: few; j_call: TRBJ2-5; cdr3_nt: TGTGCCAGCAGCCGACTAGCTCTGGGGCAAGAGACCCAGTACTTC; cdr3_aa: CASSRLALGQETQYF
v_call: TRBV12-3/TRBV12-4; d_call: TRBD1; clone_size: many; j_call: TRBJ2-3; cdr3_nt: TGTGCCAGCAGTTTGGACAGGCGCACAGATACGCAGTATTTT; cdr3_aa: CASSLDRRTDTQYF
v_call: TRBV29-1; d_call: TRBD2; clone_size: few; j_call: TRBJ2-5; cdr3_nt: TGCAGCGTTGAACCGCGGGGGGGCAGAGAGACCCAGTACTTC; cdr3_aa: CSVEPRGGRETQYF
v_call: TRBV7-3; d_call: -; clone_size: few; j_call: TRBJ2-1; cdr3_nt: TGTGCCAGCAGCGTAACGAGCCGGGACCCAAGAAGATTC; cdr3_aa: CASSVTSRDPRRF
v_call: TRBV7-9; d_call: -; clone_size: -; j_call: TRBJ2-5; cdr3_nt: TGTGCCAGCAGCTTAGACTGGGCCCGTCGGGGGGAGACCCAGTACTTC; cdr3_aa: CASSLDWARRGETQYF
v_call: TRBV12-3/TRBV12-4; d_call: TRBD1; clone_size: many; j_call: TRBJ1-1; cdr3_nt: TGTGCCAGCAGTTTAGGGACAGGGTGGTCCACTGAAGCTTTCTTT; cdr3_aa: CASSLGTGWSTEAFF
v_call: TRBV7-9; d_call: -; clone_size: -; j_call: TRBJ2-7; cdr3_nt: TGTGCCAGCAGCTCCCGGGGGGCCACCTACGAGCAGTACTTC; cdr3_aa: CASSSRGATYEQYF
v_call: TRBV5-1; d_call: -; clone_size: many; j_call: TRBJ2-1; cdr3_nt: TGCGCCAGCAGCTTGGGGCAAAGGGACAATGAGCAGTTCTTC; cdr3_aa: CASSLGQRDNEQFF
v_call: TRBV29-1; d_call: -; clone_size: few; j_call: TRBJ2-3; cdr3_nt: TGCAGCGCCGAAGGGTTGAATACGCAGTATTTT; cdr3_aa: CSAEGLNTQYF
v_call: TRBV10-3; d_call: -; clone_size: few; j_call: TRBJ1-1; cdr3_nt: TGTGCCATCAGTGAGAAGACCAACACTGAAGCTTTCTTT; cdr3_aa: CAISEKTNTEAFF
v_call: TRBV21-1; d_call: -; clone_size: -; j_call: TRBJ1-4; cdr3_nt: TGTGCCAGCAGCAGGGGAGGGGAGGGGAATGAAAAACTGTTTTTT; cdr3_aa: CASSRGGEGNEKLFF
v_call: TRBV20-1; d_call: -; clone_size: -; j_call: TRBJ1-2; cdr3_nt: TGCAGTGCTAGGGTAGAATCTCTTAACTATGGCTACACCTTC; cdr3_aa: CSARVESLNYGYTF
v_call: TRBV7-9; d_call: TRBD2; clone_size: -; j_call: TRBJ2-7; cdr3_nt: TGTGCCAGCAGCTTGATACTAGCGGGAGTAGGCGAGCAGTACTTC; cdr3_aa: CASSLILAGVGEQYF
v_call: TRBV4-1; d_call: -; clone_size: -; j_call: TRBJ2-7; cdr3_nt: TGCGCCAGCAGTCAGGGAGATTCACCCCCCTACGAGCAGTACTTC; cdr3_aa: CASSQGDSPPYEQYF
v_call: TRBV29-1; d_call: -; clone_size: few; j_call: TRBJ2-1; cdr3_nt: TGCAGCGTTGATAGGGACTATGAGCAGTTCTTC; cdr3_aa: CSVDRDYEQFF
v_call: TRBV20-1; d_call: -; clone_size: -; j_call: TRBJ2-1; cdr3_nt: TGCAGTGCCATCCGGACAGGGAGGGGGAATGAGCAGTTCTTC; cdr3_aa: CSAIRTGRGNEQFF
v_call: TRBV11-3; d_call: -; clone_size: few; j_call: TRBJ2-7; cdr3_nt: TGTGCCAGCAGCTCCGGGAGCGGAGCCTACGAGCAGTACTTC; cdr3_aa: CASSSGSGAYEQYF
v_call: TRBV3-1; d_call: TRBD1; clone_size: -; j_call: TRBJ2-7; cdr3_nt: TGTGCCAGCAGCCACGCCGACAGGGTCTACGAGCAGTACTTC; cdr3_aa: CASSHADRVYEQYF
v_call: TRBV7-9; d_call: TRBD2; clone_size: -; j_call: TRBJ2-3; cdr3_nt: TGTGCCAGCAGCTTTGGGACTACCCCTATTATGACGCAGTATTTT; cdr3_aa: CASSFGTTPIMTQYF